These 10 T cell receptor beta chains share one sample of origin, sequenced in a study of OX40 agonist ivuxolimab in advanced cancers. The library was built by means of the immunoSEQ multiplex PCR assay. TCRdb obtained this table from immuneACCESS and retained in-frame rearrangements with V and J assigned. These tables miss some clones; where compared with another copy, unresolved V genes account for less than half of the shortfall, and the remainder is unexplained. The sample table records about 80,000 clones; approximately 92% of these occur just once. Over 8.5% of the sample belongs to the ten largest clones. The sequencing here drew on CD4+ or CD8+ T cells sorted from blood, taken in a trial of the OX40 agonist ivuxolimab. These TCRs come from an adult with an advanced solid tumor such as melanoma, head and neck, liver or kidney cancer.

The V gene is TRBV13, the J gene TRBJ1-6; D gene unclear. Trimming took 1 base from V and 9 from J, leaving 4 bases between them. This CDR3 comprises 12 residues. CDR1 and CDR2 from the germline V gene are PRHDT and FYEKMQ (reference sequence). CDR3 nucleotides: TGTGCCAGCAGCTTAGTGGGTTCACCCCTCCACTTT. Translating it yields CASSLVGSPLHF.

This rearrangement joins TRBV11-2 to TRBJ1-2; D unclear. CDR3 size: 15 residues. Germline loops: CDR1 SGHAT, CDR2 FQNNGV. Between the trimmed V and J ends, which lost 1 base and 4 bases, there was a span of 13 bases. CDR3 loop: CASSLAAGNLYGYTF. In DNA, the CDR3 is TGTGCCAGCAGCTTAGCCGCAGGAAACCTCTATGGCTACACCTTC. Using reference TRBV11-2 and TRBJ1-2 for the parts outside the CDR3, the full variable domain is EAGVAQSPRYKIIEKRQSVAFWCNPISGHATLYWYQQILGQGPKLLIQFQNNGVVDDSQLPKDRFSAERLKGVDSTLKIQPAKLEDSAVYLCASSLAAGNLYGYTFGSGTRLTVV.

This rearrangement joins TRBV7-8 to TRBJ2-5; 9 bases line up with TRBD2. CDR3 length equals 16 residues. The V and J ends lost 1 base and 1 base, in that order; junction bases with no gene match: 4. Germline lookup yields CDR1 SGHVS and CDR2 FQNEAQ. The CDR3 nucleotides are TGTGCCAGCAGCTTAGGAGGCGGGGGGGCCCAAGAGACCCAGTACTTC. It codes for CASSLGGGGAQETQYF.

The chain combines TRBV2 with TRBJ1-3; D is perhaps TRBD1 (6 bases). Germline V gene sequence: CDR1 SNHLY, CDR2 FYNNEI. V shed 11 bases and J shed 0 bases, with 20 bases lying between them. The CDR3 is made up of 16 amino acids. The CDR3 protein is CALRGGYPRSGNTIYF. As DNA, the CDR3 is TGTGCCTTAAGGGGGGGGTACCCCCGCTCTGGAAACACCATATATTTT.

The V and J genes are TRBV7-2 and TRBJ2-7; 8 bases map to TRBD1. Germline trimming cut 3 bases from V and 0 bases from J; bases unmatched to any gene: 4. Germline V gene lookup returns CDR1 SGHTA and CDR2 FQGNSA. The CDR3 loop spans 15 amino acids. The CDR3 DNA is TGTGCCAGCAGCTTCGACAGGGGCTTCTCCTACGAGCAGTACTTC. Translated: CASSFDRGFSYEQYF.

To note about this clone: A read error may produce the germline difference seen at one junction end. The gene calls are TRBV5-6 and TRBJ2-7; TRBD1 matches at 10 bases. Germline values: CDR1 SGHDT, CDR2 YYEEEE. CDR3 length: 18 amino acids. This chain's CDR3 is CASSFWDRGLRSLRVKDF. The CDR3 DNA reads TGTGCCAGCAGCTTTTGGGACAGGGGTCTTCGATCTTTAAGAGTCAAGGACTTC.

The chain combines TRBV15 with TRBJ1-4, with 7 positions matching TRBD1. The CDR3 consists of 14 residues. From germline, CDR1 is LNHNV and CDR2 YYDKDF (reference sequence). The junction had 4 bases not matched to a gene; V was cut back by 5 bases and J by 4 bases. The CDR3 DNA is TGTGCCACCAGCTGGGACAGAATTAATGAAAAACTGTTTTTT. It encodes CATSWDRINEKLFF.

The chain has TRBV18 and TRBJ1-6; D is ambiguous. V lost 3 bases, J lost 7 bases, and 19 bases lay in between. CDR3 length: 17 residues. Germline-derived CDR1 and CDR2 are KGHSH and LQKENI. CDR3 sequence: CASSPTVPGVGNSPLHF. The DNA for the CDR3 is TGTGCCAGCTCACCGACCGTCCCCGGAGTGGGCAATTCACCCCTCCACTTT.

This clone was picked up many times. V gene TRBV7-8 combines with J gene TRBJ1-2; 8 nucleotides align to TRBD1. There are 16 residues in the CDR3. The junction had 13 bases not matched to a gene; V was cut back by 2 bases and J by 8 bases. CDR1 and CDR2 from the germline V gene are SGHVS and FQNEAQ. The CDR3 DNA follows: TGTGCCAGCAGCTTATTAGTAACAGGGGGTTCCTTGGGCTACACCTTC. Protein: CASSLLVTGGSLGYTF.

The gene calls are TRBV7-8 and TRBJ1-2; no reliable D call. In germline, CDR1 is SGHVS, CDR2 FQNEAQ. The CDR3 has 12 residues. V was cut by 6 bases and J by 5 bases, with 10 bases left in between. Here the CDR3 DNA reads TGTGCCAGCAGTCCCGGCGGGTATGGCTACACCTTC. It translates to CASSPGGYGYTF.